These 25 T cell receptor beta chains share one sample of origin, sequenced in a study of blood T cell dynamics during melanoma immunotherapy. Time point given: pre-treatment baseline. Repertoires were generated with immunoSEQ multiplex PCR, while TCRdb's copy carries only in-frame clones and drops some. The sample contains about 15,000 clones, roughly four fifths of which appear only once. The sample in question was blood, obtained from a patient treated with checkpoint blockade. The receptors come from a human donor with melanoma.

The V and J genes are TRBV6-5 and TRBJ2-7; 11 positions match TRBD2. The CDR3 has 14 amino acids. Germline V gene sequence: CDR1 MNHEY, CDR2 SVGAGI. V was clipped by 6 bases and J by 5 bases; unmatched bases: 6. The CDR3 sequence: CASRKLAGANEQYF. The CDR3 bases are TGTGCCAGCAGAAAACTAGCGGGAGCCAACGAGCAGTACTTC.

This clone was counted once. The chain employs TRBV28 and TRBJ2-1; no reliable D call. With 2 bases removed from V and 8 bases from J, the gap between germline ends came to 10 bases. Germline lookup yields CDR1 MDHEN and CDR2 SYDVKM. CDR3 length: 13 amino acids. DNA of the CDR3: TGTGCCAGCAGTTTAACTCAGTCTGATGAGCAGTTCTTC. Amino acid sequence: CASSLTQSDEQFF.

The genes are TRBV4-3 and TRBJ2-3, with 11 bases matching TRBD2. The CDR3 totals 18 residues. CDR1 LGHNA and CDR2 YSLEER come from the germline V gene. With 5 bases clipped from V and 0 bases from J, the junction kept 10 bases outside the gene matches. DNA of the CDR3: TGCGCCAGCAGCGTAGCGGGAGGGGGGGCCTCTAGCACAGATACGCAGTATTTT. Translated: CASSVAGGGASSTDTQYF.

The chain carries TRBV5-1 and TRBJ2-7; TRBD1 matches 10 bases. CDR3 size: 22 residues. The V gene's germline CDR1 is SGHRS and CDR2 YFSETQ. V was clipped by 4 bases and J by 3 bases; unmatched bases: 28. Here the CDR3 reads CASSPDRGPGLRASVANYEQYF. The CDR3 coding sequence is TGCGCCAGCAGCCCAGACAGGGGGCCGGGGCTTCGGGCATCAGTAGCTAACTACGAGCAGTACTTC.

The chain joins TRBV4-2 to TRBJ2-7; D is perhaps TRBD1 (6 bases). This CDR3 has 14 amino acids. Trimming removed 2 bases at V and 2 bases at J, with 10 bases between. Germline CDR1 and CDR2: LGHNA and YNFKEQ. CDR3 protein: CASSQRDKAYEQYF. The CDR3 DNA follows: TGTGCCAGCAGCCAAAGGGACAAAGCCTACGAGCAGTACTTC.

The chain combines TRBV27 with TRBJ2-2; 13 bases map to TRBD2. There are 17 residues in the CDR3. Per germline, CDR1 MNHEY and CDR2 SMNVEV (reference sequence). The V and J ends lost 6 bases and 2 bases, in that order; junction bases with no gene match: 6. Here the CDR3 reads CASRLLAGGPNTGELFF. As DNA, the CDR3 is TGTGCCAGCAGGCTACTAGCGGGAGGGCCAAACACCGGGGAGCTGTTTTTT.

This clone turned up a few times. This chain joins TRBV15 and TRBJ1-3, with D unclear. Trimming shortened V by 0 bases and J by 1 base, and 10 bases separated the two germline ends. The CDR3 runs to 16 residues. The germline V gene has CDR1 LNHNV and CDR2 YYDKDF (reference sequence). CDR3 protein: CATSRDPPGSGNTIYF. The DNA for the CDR3 is TGTGCCACCAGCAGAGATCCCCCGGGGTCTGGAAACACCATATATTTT.

V gene TRBV28 combines with J gene TRBJ1-3, with 7 nucleotides matching TRBD1. Germline CDR1 MDHEN, CDR2 SYDVKM. The CDR3 loop spans 15 amino acids. The trim removed 5 bases at V and 4 bases at J, leaving 8 bases unmatched. CDR3 sequence reads: CASSQTGIAGNTIYF. The CDR3 coding sequence is TGTGCCAGCAGTCAGACAGGGATAGCGGGAAACACCATATATTTT.

This clone has just a few counts. DNA of the CDR3: TGTGCCAGCAGTGCCACCAGACTAGCGGACTCCAATGAGCAGTTCTTC. It specifies CASSATRLADSNEQFF. This chain links TRBV6-4 with TRBJ2-1; 9 positions match TRBD2. The CDR3 extends over 16 amino acids. The germline gives CDR1 MRHNA, CDR2 SNTAGT. Germline trimming cut 4 bases from V and 6 bases from J; bases unmatched to any gene: 10.

This chain joins TRBV27 and TRBJ2-3; possible D gene TRBD2, 7 bases. The CDR3 extends over 14 amino acids. In germline, CDR1 is MNHEY, CDR2 SMNVEV (reference sequence). V lost 6 bases and J lost 6, with 16 bases in between. This CDR3 is CASSRTRGFDTQYF. CDR3 DNA sequence: TGTGCCAGCAGCCGGACTAGGGGGTTCGATACGCAGTATTTT.

The rearrangement joins TRBV18 to TRBJ1-4; D gene unclear. The CDR3 is made up of 16 amino acids. The V and J ends lost 3 bases and 2 bases respectively, with 13 bases between them. Looked up from germline, CDR1 is KGHSH and CDR2 is LQKENI. This CDR3 is CASSPHRLRTNEKLFF. The CDR3 nucleotides are TGTGCCAGCTCACCCCACCGTTTGCGTACTAATGAAAAACTGTTTTTT.

The chain uses TRBV27 and TRBJ1-2, with 7 positions matching TRBD1. V lost 6 bases and J lost 7; bases outside the gene matches: 5. CDR3 length equals 12 residues. Germline V gives CDR1 MNHEY, CDR2 SMNVEV (reference sequence). The CDR3 here is CASRTDRFGYTF. CDR3 in DNA: TGTGCCAGCAGGACGGACAGGTTTGGCTACACCTTC.

This chain connects TRBV7-6 to TRBJ2-2; TRBD1 is a possible D gene (6 bases). Germline-derived CDR1 and CDR2 are SGHVS and FNYEAQ. Trimming removed 4 bases at V and 3 bases at J, with 18 bases between. The CDR3 is made up of 17 amino acids. Written as DNA, the CDR3 is TGTGCCAGCAGCTCCCCCGGGGCAGGGGATGACACCGGGGAGCTGTTTTTT. Encoded protein: CASSSPGAGDDTGELFF.

The chain combines TRBV5-4 with TRBJ2-2, with TRBD2 matching 11 bases. V lost 3 bases, J lost 4 bases, and 14 bases stayed unmatched. Germline CDR1 reads SGHNT; CDR2 reads YYREEE (reference sequence). This CDR3 comprises 19 residues. The CDR3 coding sequence is TGTGCCAGCAGCTCCCCACCTATAGCGGGAGGGCCGGGCACCGGGGAGCTGTTTTTT. Translation: CASSSPPIAGGPGTGELFF.

This sequence joins TRBV6-5 and TRBJ1-2; 9 nucleotides match TRBD1. This CDR3 is built from 15 residues. Germline V gene sequence: CDR1 MNHEY, CDR2 SVGAGI. J was trimmed by 1 base and V by 5 bases; bases with no gene match: 5. The chain's CDR3 is CASSPGQGHNYGYTF. CDR3 coding DNA: TGTGCCAGCAGTCCGGGACAGGGACATAACTATGGCTACACCTTC.

CDR3 protein: CASSRNEKETQYF. Written as DNA, the CDR3 is TGTGCCAGCAGCCGTAATGAAAAAGAGACCCAGTACTTC. The gene calls are TRBV7-6 and TRBJ2-5; the D is unclear. The germline V and J ends were trimmed by 5 bases and 3 bases, with 10 bases remaining between them. This CDR3 has 13 residues. Looked up from germline, CDR1 is SGHVS and CDR2 is FNYEAQ.

This sequence joins TRBV27 and TRBJ2-2; possibly TRBD1 for D (5 bases). CDR3 size: 14 residues. The ends were cut back, 0 bases at V and 6 bases at J, with 8 bases in the middle. The V gene's germline CDR1 is MNHEY and CDR2 SMNVEV (reference sequence). CDR3 nucleotides: TGTGCCAGCAGTTTATCAGGGGCGCCCGGGGAGCTGTTTTTT. As protein: CASSLSGAPGELFF.

Written as DNA, the CDR3 is TGTGCCAGCAGCCAAGCGGGAACTGGGGCCAACGTCCTGACTTTC. Protein: CASSQAGTGANVLTF. V usage is TRBV14 and J usage is TRBJ2-6; the D gene is possibly TRBD2 (5 bases). From germline, CDR1 is SGHDN and CDR2 FVKESK. Trimming cost V 1 base and J 2 bases, with 6 bases left between them. This CDR3 spans 15 amino acids.

The chain recombines TRBV27 with TRBJ2-7; D gene ambiguous. Germline-derived CDR1 and CDR2 are MNHEY and SMNVEV (reference sequence). V lost 6 bases to trimming and J lost 1 base, with 16 bases between them. This CDR3 has 15 amino acids. CDR3 loop: CASSLASTGSYEQYF. CDR3 nucleotides: TGTGCCAGCAGCTTAGCCTCCACGGGTTCCTACGAGCAGTACTTC.

This clone is a singleton in its sample. This chain links TRBV19 with TRBJ1-2; 10 positions agree with TRBD1. The V and J ends lost 4 bases and 2 bases, in that order; junction bases with no gene match: 4. The germline gives CDR1 LNHDA, CDR2 SQIVND (reference sequence). This CDR3 is 15 amino acids long. CDR3: CASSTRQGANYGYTF. In nucleotides, the CDR3 is TGTGCCAGTAGTACCAGACAGGGGGCGAACTATGGCTACACCTTC. The full variable domain, completed using reference TRBV19 and TRBJ1-2, is DGGITQSPKYLFRKEGQNVTLSCEQNLNHDAMYWYRQDPGQGLRLIYYSQIVNDFQKGDIAEGYSVSREKKESFPLTVTSAQKNPTAFYLCASSTRQGANYGYTFGSGTRLTVV.

The chain couples TRBV28 to TRBJ1-6; 8 bases are a match to TRBD1. The CDR3 has 15 residues. CDR1 is MDHEN, CDR2 SYDVKM, per germline. The trim removed 2 bases at V and 6 bases at J, leaving 3 bases unmatched. The CDR3 DNA reads TGTGCCAGCAGTTTACAGACAGGGGCTAATTCACCCCTCCACTTT. Amino acid sequence: CASSLQTGANSPLHF.

This clone was seen a few times. The V and J genes are TRBV25-1 and TRBJ2-6; 8 bases match TRBD2. V was clipped by 8 bases and J by 1 base; unmatched bases: 4. Germline CDR1 and CDR2: MGHDK and SYGVNS. The CDR3 has 15 residues. The CDR3 bases are TGTGCCAGCTGCCCGGGAGGGTCTGGGGCCAACGTCCTGACTTTC. Amino acid sequence: CASCPGGSGANVLTF.

The J gene is TRBJ1-4, the V gene TRBV5-4; 9 nucleotides align to TRBD1. V shed 0 bases, J shed 8 bases, and the junction held 2 bases outside the gene matches. CDR1 SGHNT and CDR2 YYREEE come from the germline V gene (reference sequence). This CDR3 has 14 amino acids. This CDR3 reads CASSLDRGQEKLFF. In DNA form, the CDR3 reads TGTGCCAGCAGCTTGGACAGGGGGCAGGAAAAACTGTTTTTT. Together with reference TRBV5-4 and TRBJ1-4, the CDR3 gives the full variable domain: ETGVTQSPTHLIKTRGQQVTLRCSSQSGHNTVSWYQQALGQGPQFIFQYYREEENGRGNFPPRFSGLQFPNYSSELNVNALELDDSALYLCASSLDRGQEKLFFGSGTQLSVL.

This clone was seen a single time. The chain recombines TRBV15 with TRBJ2-1; 11 bases are shared with TRBD1. The V gene's germline CDR1 is LNHNV and CDR2 YYDKDF (reference sequence). Losses at the gene ends were 11 bases for V and 0 bases for J; bases not matched to a gene: 9. This CDR3 has 16 residues. The CDR3 loop reads CACSGTGGLSYNEQFF. The CDR3 coding sequence is TGTGCCTGCTCCGGGACAGGGGGTCTCTCCTACAATGAGCAGTTCTTC.

The V call is TRBV10-3, the J call TRBJ2-5; D is unresolved. The CDR3 is made up of 12 amino acids. Germline CDR1 and CDR2: ENHRY and SYGVKD. V was pared by 8 bases and J by 1 base, with 8 bases between. The CDR3 protein is CAIGRSQETQYF. CDR3 bases: TGTGCCATCGGACGGAGCCAAGAGACCCAGTACTTC.